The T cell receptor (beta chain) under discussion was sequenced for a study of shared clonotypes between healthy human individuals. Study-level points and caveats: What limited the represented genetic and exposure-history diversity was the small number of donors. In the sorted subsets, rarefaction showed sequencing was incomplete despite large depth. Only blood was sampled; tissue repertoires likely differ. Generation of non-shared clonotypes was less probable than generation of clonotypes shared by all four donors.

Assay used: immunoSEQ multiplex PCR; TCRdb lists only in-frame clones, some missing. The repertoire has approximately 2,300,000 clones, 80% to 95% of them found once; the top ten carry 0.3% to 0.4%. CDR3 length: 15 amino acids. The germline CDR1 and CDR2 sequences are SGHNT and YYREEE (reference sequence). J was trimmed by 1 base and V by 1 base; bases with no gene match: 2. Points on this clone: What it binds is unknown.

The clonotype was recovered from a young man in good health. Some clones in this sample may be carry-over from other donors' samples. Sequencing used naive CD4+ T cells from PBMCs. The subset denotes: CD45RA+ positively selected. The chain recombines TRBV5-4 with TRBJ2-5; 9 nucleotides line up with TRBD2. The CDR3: CASSLTSGLQETQYF. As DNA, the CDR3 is TGTGCCAGCAGCTTGACTAGCGGGCTCCAAGAGACCCAGTACTTC.